The clone carrying this T cell receptor beta chain was seen more than once but under ten times. This CDR3 has 15 amino acids. V shed 5 bases and J shed 7 bases, with 15 bases lying between them. CDR1 is SEHNR and CDR2 is FQNEAQ in the germline V gene (reference sequence). Original data processing: Scientists estimated how many nucleated cells there were by amplifying reference gene primers. This table comes from immunoSEQ multiplex PCR, and its TCRdb copy is limited to in-frame clones, with some not included. V, J and clone size derive from that table, while D and trimming were established from the DNA sequence. The repertoire consists of under 150,000 clones, with roughly 69% occurring once and the leading ten covering approximately 2.1%. This sample is part of a study of blood T cell repertoires in COVID-19. Overall study context: The United States, Italy and Spain provided the acute and convalescent COVID-19 samples.

V gene TRBV7-9 combines with J gene TRBJ1-6, with D uncertain. The sequencing sample was made of peripheral blood. The source is a woman in her 70s with acute or convalescent COVID-19. As DNA, the CDR3 is TGTGCCAGCAGCCGACTCGGGAGTTCAAATTCACCCCTCCACTTT. Protein sequence: CASSRLGSSNSPLHF.